This passage covers 20 T cell receptor beta chains from one sample sequenced in a study of CD8 T cells in ankylosing spondylitis. Using its own MiXCR run on the 5' RACE reads, TCRdb lists one record per CDR3 protein. The table lists fewer than 350,000 distinct CDR3 sequences, approximately 10% of them singletons, with roughly 9% in the top ten. The sequenced sample was blood, either unsorted or a sorted T cell fraction (not recorded which). Receptors originate from a female donor with ankylosing spondylitis or in good health (not recorded which).

This clonotype has a count of ten or more. This rearrangement joins TRBV6-1 to TRBJ2-7; 12 bases agree with TRBD2. CDR1 is MNHNS and CDR2 is SASEGT in the germline V gene. CDR3 length equals 15 residues. J lost 2 bases, V lost 6 bases, and 5 bases had no gene match. In DNA, the CDR3 is TGTGCCAGCAGAGGACGACTAGCGGGAGCCTACGAGCAGTACTTC. Translation: CASRGRLAGAYEQYF.

Many counts were recorded for this clonotype. The rearrangement uses TRBV20-1 and TRBJ2-3, with 10 nucleotides matching TRBD2. Germline CDR1 is DFQATT and CDR2 is SNEGSKA (reference sequence). This CDR3 spans 15 amino acids. The ends lost 4 bases at V and 0 bases at J; junction bases unmatched: 4. The CDR3 DNA reads TGCAGTGCTACTAGCGGGGGAGCCAGCACAGATACGCAGTATTTT. Translated, it gives CSATSGGASTDTQYF.

This clonotype was seen only a few times. At one boundary the junction diverges from the germline segment, which might be a read error. This chain links TRBV12-3 or TRBV12-4 with TRBJ2-1, with 16 positions matching TRBD2. The CDR3 loop spans 15 amino acids. The CDR3 DNA sequence: TGTGCCAGCAGTTATACCGGGACTAGCGGGAGGGCCGAGGTCTTC. This encodes CASSYTGTSGRAEVF.

This clonotype was detected many times. The V call is TRBV5-1, the J call TRBJ2-2; D gene uncertain. Germline assignment: CDR1 SGHRS and CDR2 YFSETQ. V dropped 0 bases and J dropped 7 bases, with 4 bases sitting between them. CDR3 length: 12 amino acids. Here the CDR3 reads CASSLDIGELFF. The CDR3 DNA reads as TGCGCCAGCAGCTTGGACATCGGGGAGCTGTTTTTT.

There are many counts of this clonotype. J is TRBJ1-2 and V is TRBV5-1, with a tentative D call TRBD1 (6 bases). The CDR3 runs 16 residues. Per the germline V gene, CDR1 is SGHRS and CDR2 is YFSETQ. The germline V and J ends were trimmed by 4 bases and 7 bases, with 23 bases remaining between them. CDR3 residues: CASSPRQVPNLFGYTF. In nucleotides, the CDR3 is TGCGCCAGCAGCCCCCGACAGGTACCCAACCTTTTTGGCTACACCTTC.

The chain employs TRBV5-1 and TRBJ2-6; D not resolved. CDR1 is SGHRS, CDR2 YFSETQ, per germline. Trimming pared 6 bases from V and 1 base from J, leaving 8 bases between. This CDR3 has 14 residues. The CDR3 loop is CASTGRSGANVLTF. CDR3 nucleotides: TGCGCCAGCACCGGCCGTTCTGGGGCCAACGTCCTGACTTTC.

This clonotype was recorded at least ten times. This chain links TRBV20-1 with TRBJ2-3, with a possible D match to TRBD2 (6 bases). From germline, CDR1 is DFQATT and CDR2 SNEGSKA (reference sequence). The CDR3 covers 15 residues. V lost 3 bases, J lost 2 bases, and 15 bases lay in between. CDR3 sequence (DNA): TGCAGTGCTAGTCGTGCAGGAGGGTTCACAGATACGCAGTATTTT. Protein product: CSASRAGGFTDTQYF.

This chain connects TRBV11-1 to TRBJ1-2; D may be TRBD1 (6 bases). The CDR3 runs to 18 residues. Deletions cut 5 bases from V and 4 bases from J, with 26 bases between. From germline, CDR1 is SGHAT and CDR2 FQDESV (reference sequence). CDR3: CASSPNDRTAPPLYGYTF. As DNA, the CDR3 is TGTGCCAGCAGCCCAAATGACAGGACGGCCCCCCCCCTCTATGGCTACACCTTC.

There are many counts of this clonotype. This chain uses TRBV6-2 or TRBV6-3 with TRBJ2-1; no firm D call. V lost 5 bases, J lost 12 bases, and 11 bases lay in between. Germline V gives CDR1 MNHEY, CDR2 SVGEGT. CDR3 length equals 11 residues. CDR3 coding DNA: TGTGCCAGCAGTCCCGGGCCTGGGCAGTTCTTC. Protein sequence: CASSPGPGQFF.

The rearrangement links TRBV18 to TRBJ1-1; 8 nucleotides match TRBD1. The CDR3 runs to 15 residues. Germline V gives CDR1 KGHSH, CDR2 LQKENI. The V and J ends lost 3 bases and 1 base, in that order; junction bases with no gene match: 4. The CDR3 protein is CASSPTGGENTEAFF. The CDR3 coding sequence is TGTGCCAGCTCACCCACAGGGGGTGAGAACACTGAAGCTTTCTTT. The full variable domain, rest sourced from reference TRBV18 and TRBJ1-1, is NAGVMQNPRHLVRRRGQEARLRCSPMKGHSHVYWYRQLPEEGLKFMVYLQKENIIDESGMPKERFSAEFPKEGPSILRIQQVVRGDSAAYFCASSPTGGENTEAFFGQGTRLTVV.

The chain carries TRBV27 and TRBJ2-7; tentatively, D is TRBD1 (6 bases). The CDR3 extends over 14 amino acids. V gave up 6 bases and J gave up 0 bases, with 12 bases separating them. Germline CDR1 reads MNHEY; CDR2 reads SMNVEV (reference sequence). CDR3 DNA: TGTGCCAGCAGACCCGGGACATACTCCTACGAGCAGTACTTC. This translates into CASRPGTYSYEQYF.

To note about this clonotype: A single base separates this from a much larger clone, so it may be a read error. This chain uses TRBV30 with TRBJ1-5; D possibly corresponds to TRBD1 (5 bases). CDR3 length: 14 residues. Germline CDR1 reads GTSNPN; CDR2 reads SVGIG (reference sequence). The CDR3 nucleotides are TGTGCCTGGAGCGGCAGGGTTAGCAATGAGCCCCAGCATTTT. This encodes CAWSGRVSNEPQHF.

This clonotype was seen more than once but under ten times. This CDR3 reads CSTLAPGQGPRYGYTF. The CDR3 nucleotides are TGCAGTACTCTAGCCCCCGGACAGGGGCCTCGGTATGGCTACACCTTC. The chain is built from TRBV20-1 and TRBJ1-2; TRBD1 agrees at 9 bases. The CDR3 is made up of 16 amino acids. After removal of 8 bases from V and 5 bases from J, the junction contained 18 bases not matched to a gene. Germline CDR1 and CDR2: DFQATT and SNEGSKA (reference sequence).

This clonotype was seen repeatedly, ten times or more. V is TRBV6-5 and J is TRBJ2-3; a weak D match, TRBD2 (5 bases). Germline assignment: CDR1 MNHEY and CDR2 SVGAGI. CDR3 length: 16 amino acids. V lost 0 bases to trimming and J lost 1 base, with 11 bases between them. The CDR3 loop reads CASSYSTGVRTDTQYF. CDR3 DNA: TGTGCCAGCAGTTACTCGACCGGGGTCCGCACAGATACGCAGTATTTT.

This clonotype was counted only a few times. CDR3 nucleotide sequence: TGTGCCAGCAGCACCCGGACAGGGGATGAAAAACTGTTTTTT. Translating it yields CASSTRTGDEKLFF. This chain joins TRBV7-6 and TRBJ1-4, with 9 nucleotides matching TRBD1. This CDR3 has 14 amino acids. The germline V gene encodes CDR1 SGHVS and CDR2 FNYEAQ. The V segment lost 5 bases and the J segment 6 bases; nucleotides outside the gene matches: 4.

This clonotype came up a few times. The chain links TRBV3-1 to TRBJ1-1, with 8 bases fitting TRBD1. CDR3 size: 18 residues. Germline CDR1 is LGHDT and CDR2 is YNNKEL (reference sequence). With 0 bases clipped from V and 2 bases from J, the junction kept 11 bases outside the gene matches. The CDR3 loop reads CASSQDSTGDRLNTEAFF. In nucleotides, the CDR3 is TGTGCCAGCAGCCAAGATTCGACAGGGGACCGGCTCAACACTGAAGCTTTCTTT.

This clonotype was found many times. Written as DNA, the CDR3 is TGTGCCACCAGCGGCGGGTTACGCACAGATACGCAGTATTTT. Its translation: CATSGGLRTDTQYF. The chain combines TRBV15 with TRBJ2-3, with D perhaps TRBD2 (5 bases). This CDR3 contains 14 residues. Trimming removed 5 bases at V and 1 base at J, with 10 bases between. CDR1 is LNHNV and CDR2 is YYDKDF in the germline V gene (reference sequence).

This clonotype was counted at least ten times. The chain links TRBV7-2 to TRBJ1-1; D might be TRBD1 (5 bases). The CDR3 sequence is 15 residues long. Per germline, CDR1 SGHTA and CDR2 FQGNSA. V was pared by 1 base and J by 1 base, with 10 bases between. CDR3 bases: TGTGCCAGCAGCTTAGTAGGGACGGCGAACACTGAAGCTTTCTTT. This encodes CASSLVGTANTEAFF.

The CDR3 DNA is TGCGCCAGCAGCGCCGGGACAGGGGTCACGACCGGGGAGCTGTTTTTT. Its protein is CASSAGTGVTTGELFF. This chain uses TRBV5-1 with TRBJ2-2; 10 bases fit TRBD1. V lost 4 bases and J lost 5; bases outside the gene matches: 8. This CDR3 has 16 residues. Germline CDR1 is SGHRS and CDR2 is YFSETQ.

This clonotype was counted between two and nine times. The chain joins TRBV12-3 or TRBV12-4 to TRBJ1-2, with TRBD1 as a possible D gene (5 bases). V was trimmed by 1 base and J by 7 bases, leaving 7 bases between them. The CDR3 contains 12 residues. CDR3 nucleotides: TGTGCCAGCAGTTTAGTCAGGGTTGGCTACACCTTC. Its protein product is CASSLVRVGYTF.